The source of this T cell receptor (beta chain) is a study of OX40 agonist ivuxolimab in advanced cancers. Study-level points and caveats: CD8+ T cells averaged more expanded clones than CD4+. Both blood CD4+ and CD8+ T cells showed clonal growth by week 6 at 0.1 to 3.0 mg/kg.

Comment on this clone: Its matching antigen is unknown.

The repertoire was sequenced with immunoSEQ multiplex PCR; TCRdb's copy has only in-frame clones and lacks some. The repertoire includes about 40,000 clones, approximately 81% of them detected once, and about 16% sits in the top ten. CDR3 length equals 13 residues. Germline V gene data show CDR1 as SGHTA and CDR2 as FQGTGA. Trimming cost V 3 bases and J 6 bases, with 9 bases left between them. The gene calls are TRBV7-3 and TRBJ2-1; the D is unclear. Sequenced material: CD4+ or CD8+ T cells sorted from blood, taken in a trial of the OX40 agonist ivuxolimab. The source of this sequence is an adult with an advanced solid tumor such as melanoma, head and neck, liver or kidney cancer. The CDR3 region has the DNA TGTGCCAGCAGCTTTTCGAACAGCAATGAGCAGTTCTTC. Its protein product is CASSFSNSNEQFF.